The rows below give T cell receptor beta chains drawn from one sample of a study of OX40 agonist ivuxolimab in advanced cancers. TCRdb's table, derived via immunoSEQ multiplex PCR, lists solely in-frame clones and lacks some. This table has about 61,000 clones, around 86% appearing once. The input for sequencing was CD4+ or CD8+ T cells sorted from blood, taken in a trial of the OX40 agonist ivuxolimab. The source is an adult with an advanced solid tumor such as melanoma, head and neck, liver or kidney cancer. Both conserved end residues are part of each CDR3. The D gene is left open where the match is weak. Expanded clones get a size class; other rows say once, few or many, or leave the size out.

>TRBJ2-3|TRBV5-1|-|-|15
CASSKPLSSTDTQYF
TGCGCCAGCAGCAAACCCCTATCTAGCACAGATACGCAGTATTTT
>TRBJ2-3|TRBV5-1|-|TRBD1|17
CASSLGSGTGGGDTQYF
TGCGCCAGCAGCTTGGGTTCTGGGACAGGGGGCGGAGATACGCAGTATTTT
>TRBJ2-1|TRBV7-8|-|TRBD2|15
CASSLRTSEGNEQFF
TGTGCCAGCAGCTTGAGGACTAGCGAAGGCAATGAGCAGTTCTTC
>TRBJ2-3|TRBV4-2|-|TRBD2|18
CASSQGTGTSFISDTQYF
TGTGCCAGCAGCCAGGGAACCGGGACTAGCTTCATCTCAGATACGCAGTATTTT
>TRBJ2-7|TRBV27|-|-|14
CASRPQGYAYEQYF
TGTGCCAGCAGGCCTCAGGGGTACGCCTACGAGCAGTACTTC
>TRBJ2-1|TRBV10-1|-|TRBD1|15
CASSERGTGVDEQFF
TGCGCCAGCAGTGAGAGGGGGACAGGGGTCGATGAGCAGTTCTTC
>TRBJ2-4|TRBV6-5|-|TRBD1|16
CASSLTGVLAKNIQYF
TGTGCCAGCAGTTTGACAGGGGTACTAGCCAAAAACATTCAGTACTTC
>TRBJ2-5|TRBV2|-|-|14
CASSLAGHQETQYF
TGTGCCAGCAGCCTCGCGGGGCACCAAGAGACCCAGTACTTC
>TRBJ2-7|TRBV5-1|-|TRBD2|15
CASSLAGGPVDEQYF
TGCGCCAGCAGCTTGGCGGGGGGGCCTGTCGACGAGCAGTACTTC
>TRBJ1-2|TRBV6-5|-|TRBD1|15
CASSEAGGADYGYTF
TGTGCCAGCAGCGAGGCAGGGGGGGCTGACTATGGCTACACCTTC
>TRBJ2-1|TRBV11-3|-|TRBD2|14
CASSLERGGYEQFF
TGTGCCAGCAGCTTAGAGCGGGGGGGCTATGAGCAGTTCTTC
>TRBJ1-1|TRBV5-4|-|-|17
CASSSVGRSNMNTEAFF
TGTGCCAGCAGCTCGGTCGGCAGGTCAAATATGAACACTGAAGCTTTCTTT
>TRBJ2-7|TRBV6-4|-|TRBD2|15
CASSELAGGVYEQYF
TGTGCCAGCAGTGAACTAGCGGGGGGGGTCTACGAGCAGTACTTC
>TRBJ2-1|TRBV5-1|once|-|15
CASSLEGPSYNEQFF
TGCGCCAGCAGCTTGGAAGGGCCCTCCTACAATGAGCAGTTCTTC
>TRBJ1-5|TRBV18|-|-|14
CASSPNGLDQPQHF
TGTGCCAGCTCACCAAATGGGTTAGACCAGCCCCAGCATTTT
>TRBJ1-2|TRBV7-9|-|TRBD1|16
CASSPTGPTSTYGYTF
TGTGCCAGCAGCCCGACAGGGCCAACAAGTACTTATGGCTACACCTTC
>TRBJ1-2|TRBV19|-|-|17
CASGAGDTRIFNYGYTF
TGTGCCAGTGGCGCCGGGGACACCCGGATTTTCAACTATGGCTACACCTTC
>TRBJ2-7|TRBV19|-|TRBD1|14
CASRVTGGAYEQYF
TGTGCCAGTAGGGTGACAGGGGGGGCCTACGAGCAGTACTTC
>TRBJ1-5|TRBV25-1|-|TRBD1|13
CASSGTGSQPQHF
TGTGCCAGCAGCGGGACAGGGAGTCAGCCCCAGCATTTT
>TRBJ2-1|TRBV6-1|once|TRBD1|16
CASSETGTGAFGEQFF
TGTGCCAGCAGTGAAACCGGGACAGGGGCTTTCGGTGAGCAGTTCTTC
>TRBJ1-1|TRBV6-5|-|-|14
CASSYGVLDTEAFF
TGTGCCAGCAGTTACGGCGTTTTGGACACTGAAGCTTTCTTT
>TRBJ1-5|TRBV28|-|-|16
CASSSRRSRGNQPQHF
TGTGCCAGCAGTTCCAGACGATCGAGGGGAAATCAGCCCCAGCATTTT
>TRBJ2-5|TRBV5-1|-|-|15
CASSLAAEYQETQYF
TGCGCCAGCAGCTTGGCGGCGGAGTACCAAGAGACCCAGTACTTC
>TRBJ2-7|TRBV19|-|TRBD2|15
CASSSGSGGSYEQYF
TGTGCCAGTAGTAGCGGTAGCGGGGGTTCCTACGAGCAGTACTTC
>TRBJ1-5|TRBV14|-|-|13
CASSQGVHQPQHF
TGTGCCAGCAGCCAAGGAGTGCATCAGCCCCAGCATTTT
>TRBJ2-3|TRBV7-8|-|TRBD2|17
CASSLVSSGGRGDTQYF
TGTGCCAGCAGCTTAGTTTCCAGCGGGGGACGGGGAGATACGCAGTATTTT
>TRBJ1-2|TRBV4-2|-|TRBD1|16
CASNQIDRGPNYGYTF
TGTGCCAGCAACCAAATAGACAGGGGCCCTAACTATGGCTACACCTTC
>TRBJ2-7|TRBV7-9|-|-|14
CASSPPGGGYEQYF
TGTGCCAGCAGCCCCCCGGGGGGCGGCTACGAGCAGTACTTC
>TRBJ2-2|TRBV5-5|-|-|15
CASSLSRPGTGELFF
TGTGCCAGCAGCTTGAGCAGGCCGGGTACCGGGGAGCTGTTTTTT
>TRBJ2-1|TRBV7-3|-|-|11
CASSLDNEQFF
TGTGCCAGCAGCTTGGACAATGAGCAGTTCTTC
>TRBJ2-4|TRBV18|-|-|18
CASSPPIYKGESKNIQYF
TGTGCCAGCTCACCACCGATTTATAAGGGTGAAAGCAAAAACATTCAGTACTTC